Presented here are 27 T cell receptor beta chains from one specimen sequenced in a study of blood T cells in healthy people across ages. Combining a sample-barcoded 5' primer with a J-beta primer mix, a second PCR ran for roughly 6 to 11 cycles. TCRdb reanalysed the 5' RACE reads using MiXCR and keeps one entry per CDR3 protein. The sample includes around 780,000 distinct CDR3 sequences, just over 55% of them seen just once. Sequenced material: blood. All receptors come from a man aged 40-49 years in good health.

The genes are TRBV5-1 and TRBJ2-7; weak D call: TRBD1 (6 bases). The J call may be mistaken, given a closer DNA end match to TRBJ2-5. The CDR3 covers 14 residues. The germline gives CDR1 SGHRS, CDR2 YFSETQ. The CDR3 DNA follows: TGCGCCAGCAGCTGGGACAAACCAATTGAGACCCAGTACTTC. Translation: CASSWDKPIETQYF.

This clonotype was seen more than once but under ten times. The CDR3 here is CAISDPMQGVAYEQYF. The CDR3, as DNA: TGTGCCATCAGCGACCCGATGCAGGGGGTCGCCTACGAGCAGTACTTC. The chain couples TRBV10-3 to TRBJ2-7, with 7 bases fitting TRBD1. Germline V gives CDR1 ENHRY, CDR2 SYGVKD. V trimming: 6 bases; J trimming: 2 bases; junction bases outside the gene matches: 13. There are 16 residues in the CDR3.

The gene calls are TRBV27 and TRBJ2-7; D gene unclear. There are 11 residues in the CDR3. The V gene's germline CDR1 is MNHEY and CDR2 SMNVEV (reference sequence). Trimming took 7 bases from V and 7 from J, leaving 11 bases between them. The CDR3 region is CASKDAIEQYF. CDR3 nucleotides: TGTGCCAGCAAGGACGCCATAGAGCAGTACTTC.

The chain employs TRBV7-6 and TRBJ2-2; D unresolved. Per germline, CDR1 SGHVS and CDR2 FNYEAQ. V dropped 3 bases and J dropped 4 bases, with 6 bases sitting between them. The CDR3 consists of 13 residues. The CDR3 nucleotides read TGTGCCAGCAGCTTGTATCCCACCGGGGAGCTGTTTTTT. It codes for CASSLYPTGELFF.

The rearrangement uses TRBV5-4 and TRBJ2-7, with D unresolved. Looked up from germline, CDR1 is SGHNT and CDR2 is YYREEE (reference sequence). Deletions cut 4 bases from V and 3 bases from J, with 17 bases between. CDR3 length: 15 residues. The CDR3 region has the DNA TGTGCCAGCAGCCTGGCAGGCCCTACGGTCTACGAGCAGTACTTC. Encoded protein: CASSLAGPTVYEQYF.

This clonotype was counted a few times. The chain couples TRBV12-3 or TRBV12-4 to TRBJ1-2; D may be TRBD1 (5 bases). V gave up 6 bases and J gave up 6 bases, with 11 bases separating them. This CDR3 has 12 amino acids. The CDR3 spells CASRRRDDGYTF. The CDR3, as DNA: TGTGCCAGCAGGCGCCGGGACGATGGCTACACCTTC.

The table lists this clonotype with a few counts. The chain carries TRBV7-2 and TRBJ2-3; TRBD2 agrees at 14 bases. The CDR3 length is 17 residues. CDR1 is SGHTA and CDR2 is FQGNSA in the germline V gene. The ends lost 4 bases at V and 4 bases at J; junction bases unmatched: 7. The CDR3 nucleotides are TGTGCCAGCAGCTCACGACTAGCGGGGGGGCAGGCAGATACGCAGTATTTT. Its translation is CASSSRLAGGQADTQYF.

The J gene is TRBJ1-5, the V gene TRBV6-2 or TRBV6-3; 10 bases map to TRBD1. The CDR3 spans 17 residues. Per the germline V gene, CDR1 is MNHEY and CDR2 is SVGEGT. J gave up 5 bases and V 4 bases, and 11 bases lay outside the gene matches. This CDR3 is CASSSTQTGGGYQPQHF. The CDR3 nucleotides read TGTGCCAGCAGTTCGACCCAGACAGGGGGCGGATATCAGCCCCAGCATTTT.

The table lists this clonotype with a few counts. The chain carries TRBV7-6 and TRBJ1-1; D is unclear. The V end was cut by 3 bases, the J end by 0 bases, with 8 bases between. This CDR3 spans 14 amino acids. Germline V gene lookup returns CDR1 SGHVS and CDR2 FNYEAQ. CDR3 sequence: CASSLYSMNTEAFF. In DNA form, the CDR3 reads TGTGCCAGCAGCTTGTACAGTATGAACACTGAAGCTTTCTTT.

This clonotype was detected only a few times. The rearrangement joins TRBV12-3 or TRBV12-4 to TRBJ2-1, with TRBD1 matching over 8 bases. The V gene end was trimmed by 2 bases and the J gene end by 4 bases; junction bases not matched to a gene: 7. The CDR3 length is 16 residues. CDR3 residues: CASSLQGAAGYNEQFF. CDR3 in DNA: TGTGCCAGCAGTTTACAGGGGGCAGCTGGGTACAATGAGCAGTTCTTC.

This clonotype was picked up one time. The J gene is TRBJ2-1, the V gene TRBV12-3 or TRBV12-4, with 10 bases identical to TRBD2. V lost 5 bases and J lost 4; bases outside the gene matches: 11. CDR3 length: 17 residues. Here the CDR3 DNA reads TGTGCCAGCAGTCCGAAAACGGGACTAGCGCTTTACAATGAGCAGTTCTTC. Its translation: CASSPKTGLALYNEQFF.

The rearrangement links TRBV28 to TRBJ2-7; TRBD2 agrees at 11 bases. The DNA end favors TRBJ2-5, so the J call may be wrong. The germline CDR1 and CDR2 sequences are MDHEN and SYDVKM. This CDR3 is built from 15 residues. CDR3 sequence: CASSLPSGRKETQYF. The CDR3 DNA follows: TGTGCCAGCAGTTTACCTAGCGGGAGGAAAGAGACCCAGTACTTC.

This clonotype came up a few times. The genes are TRBV29-1 and TRBJ2-3; 7 positions agree with TRBD1. The CDR3 totals 14 residues. The V gene end was trimmed by 7 bases and the J gene end by 2 bases; junction bases not matched to a gene: 9. Germline assignment: CDR1 SQVTM and CDR2 ANQGSEA. The CDR3: CSGTGTVHTDTQYF. CDR3 sequence (DNA): TGCAGCGGGACGGGGACAGTTCACACAGATACGCAGTATTTT.

The chain links TRBV27 to TRBJ2-7, with TRBD1 identical over 7 bases. V trimming: 3 bases; J trimming: 3 bases; junction bases outside the gene matches: 5. The CDR3 is 14 residues long. Germline values: CDR1 MNHEY, CDR2 SMNVEV (reference sequence). In nucleotides, the CDR3 is TGTGCCAGCAGTTTCATCCAGGGGGTCTACGAGCAGTACTTC. It is translated as CASSFIQGVYEQYF.

This clonotype is a singleton in its sample. The genes are TRBV12-3 or TRBV12-4 and TRBJ2-5; 8 bases are a match to TRBD1. The CDR3 covers 16 residues. J was trimmed by 4 bases and V by 5 bases; bases with no gene match: 12. The CDR3 loop is CASSLMGTGRAETQYF. CDR3 bases: TGTGCCAGCAGTCTAATGGGGACAGGTCGTGCAGAGACCCAGTACTTC.

This clonotype was seen just once. The V call is TRBV3-1, the J call TRBJ1-1; TRBD1 is a possible D gene (5 bases). The CDR3 length is 16 residues. The V gene lost 4 bases and the J gene lost 4 bases, with 19 bases spanning the gap. CDR1 is LGHDT and CDR2 is YNNKEL in the germline V gene (reference sequence). The CDR3 sequence: CASSPSSGQGTTEAFF. The CDR3 coding sequence is TGTGCCAGCAGCCCCAGTTCAGGGCAGGGTACCACTGAAGCTTTCTTT.

The chain joins TRBV28 to TRBJ1-1; perhaps TRBD1 as D (6 bases). Germline V gives CDR1 MDHEN, CDR2 SYDVKM. V lost 8 bases, J lost 6 bases, and 13 bases lay in between. The CDR3 is made up of 12 amino acids. The CDR3 sequence: CASRGPRAEAFF. The CDR3 DNA is TGTGCCAGCCGGGGGCCCCGAGCTGAAGCTTTCTTT.

This chain connects TRBV12-3 or TRBV12-4 to TRBJ1-6; 9 nucleotides align to TRBD1. The CDR3 contains 14 residues. The V and J ends lost 7 bases and 7 bases, in that order; junction bases with no gene match: 5. CDR3 DNA: TGTGCCAGCAAAAGGACAGGGGTAAATTCACCCCTCCACTTT. Protein: CASKRTGVNSPLHF.

The chain has TRBV29-1 and TRBJ2-7; 12 bases agree with TRBD1. CDR3 length equals 14 residues. Unmatched junction bases numbered 9, after V lost 7 bases and J lost 5 bases. From germline, CDR1 is SQVTM and CDR2 ANQGSEA. The CDR3 DNA sequence: TGCAGCGCCCAAGGGGGGACAGGGGGCGACGAGCAGTACTTC. Its translation is CSAQGGTGGDEQYF.

The V and J genes are TRBV29-1 and TRBJ2-1; D is tentatively TRBD1 or TRBD2 (6 bases each). This CDR3 is built from 14 residues. Germline V gives CDR1 SQVTM, CDR2 ANQGSEA. V lost 8 bases and J lost 1, with 15 bases in between. The chain's CDR3 is CSTEGGRSYNEQFF. In nucleotides, the CDR3 is TGCAGCACCGAGGGGGGCCGTTCCTACAATGAGCAGTTCTTC.

This chain connects TRBV12-3 or TRBV12-4 to TRBJ2-2; weak D call: TRBD1 (5 bases). The CDR3 totals 15 residues. Trimming shortened V by 3 bases and J by 3 bases, and 11 bases separated the two germline ends. Written as DNA, the CDR3 is TGTGCCAGCAGTTTGGTACAGGCTTACACCGGGGAGCTGTTTTTT. Translation gives CASSLVQAYTGELFF.

In this sample, this clonotype turned up a few times. The chain couples TRBV12-3 or TRBV12-4 to TRBJ2-1; D is unresolved. V was trimmed by 1 base and J by 13 bases, leaving 8 bases between them. The CDR3 contains 11 residues. The CDR3 is CASSLESVQFF. The CDR3 DNA is TGTGCCAGCAGTTTAGAGAGCGTACAGTTCTTC.

Concerning this clonotype itself: As the CDR3 is not closed by the conserved phenylalanine or tryptophan, this likely results from a read error. It is unclear where the CDR3 begins or ends on the DNA, so no DNA is shown, and the CDR3 is as TCRdb lists it. The chain employs TRBV7-8 and TRBJ2-1; the listed D gene, TRBD1, was not tested against the DNA. Germline V gene lookup returns CDR1 SGHVS and CDR2 FQNEAQ. The CDR3 region is 15 residues in length, termini included. The CDR3 sequence is CASSLATPGRGSSSS.

This clonotype was counted a few times. This sequence joins TRBV4-3 and TRBJ2-3, with TRBD2 matching over 11 bases. The CDR3 has 17 amino acids. Germline V gene lookup returns CDR1 LGHNA and CDR2 YSLEER. The trim removed 2 bases at V and 3 bases at J, leaving 7 bases unmatched. CDR3 nucleotides: TGCGCCAGCAGCCAACAGCCTAGCGGGGGGCAAACAGATACGCAGTATTTT. It specifies CASSQQPSGGQTDTQYF.

The chain is built from TRBV20-1 and TRBJ2-7; TRBD1 matches 9 bases. This CDR3 is built from 14 residues. J gave up 12 bases and V 5 bases, and 17 bases lay outside the gene matches. CDR1 and CDR2 from the germline V gene are DFQATT and SNEGSKA (reference sequence). In nucleotides, the CDR3 is TGCAGTGCTTCTCCGGGACAGGGCGGGGAGACCCGGTACTTC. It encodes CSASPGQGGETRYF.

The chain joins TRBV6-2 or TRBV6-3 to TRBJ2-7; D is unresolved. The CDR3 extends over 15 amino acids. V was shortened by 2 bases and J by 0 bases, with 11 bases between the two germline ends. Per germline, CDR1 MNHEY and CDR2 SVGEGT. The CDR3 sequence: CASSYRYEISYEQYF. The CDR3 DNA follows: TGTGCCAGCAGTTACCGGTACGAAATCTCCTACGAGCAGTACTTC.

V gene TRBV20-1 combines with J gene TRBJ2-1; maybe TRBD2 (6 bases). CDR3 length equals 16 residues. Germline lookup yields CDR1 DFQATT and CDR2 SNEGSKA (reference sequence). The V end lost 0 bases, the J end lost 6 bases, and 18 bases lay between the germline ends. The CDR3 protein is CSARDRGTGVINEQFF. The DNA of the CDR3 is TGCAGTGCTAGAGATCGTGGGACTGGGGTTATCAATGAGCAGTTCTTC.